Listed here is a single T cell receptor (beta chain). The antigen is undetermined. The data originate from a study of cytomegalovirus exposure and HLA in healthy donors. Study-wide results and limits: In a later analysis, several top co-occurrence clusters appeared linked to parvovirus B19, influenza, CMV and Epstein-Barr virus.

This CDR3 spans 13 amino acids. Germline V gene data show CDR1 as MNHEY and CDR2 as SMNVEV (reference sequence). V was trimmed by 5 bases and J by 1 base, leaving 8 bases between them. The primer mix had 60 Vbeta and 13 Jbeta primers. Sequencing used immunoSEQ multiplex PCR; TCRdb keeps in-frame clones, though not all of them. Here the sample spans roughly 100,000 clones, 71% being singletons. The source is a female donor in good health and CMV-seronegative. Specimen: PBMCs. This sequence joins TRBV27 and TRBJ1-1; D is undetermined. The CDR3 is CASSMSSNTEAFF. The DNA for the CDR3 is TGTGCCAGCAGTATGAGTTCGAACACTGAAGCTTTCTTT.